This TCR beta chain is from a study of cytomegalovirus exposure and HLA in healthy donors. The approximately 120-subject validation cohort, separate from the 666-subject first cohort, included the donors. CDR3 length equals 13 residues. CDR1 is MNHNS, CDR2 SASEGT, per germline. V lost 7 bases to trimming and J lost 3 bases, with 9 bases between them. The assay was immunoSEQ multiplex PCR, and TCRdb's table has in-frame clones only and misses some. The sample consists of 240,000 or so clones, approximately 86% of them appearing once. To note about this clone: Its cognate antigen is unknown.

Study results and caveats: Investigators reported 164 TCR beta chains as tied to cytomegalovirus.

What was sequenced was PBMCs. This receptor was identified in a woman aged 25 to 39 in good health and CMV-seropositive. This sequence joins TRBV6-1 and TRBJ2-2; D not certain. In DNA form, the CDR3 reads TGTGCCAGCACCCTCAAGCACACCGGGGAGCTGTTTTTT. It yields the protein CASTLKHTGELFF.